Shown below are 20 T cell receptor beta chains from a single sample sequenced in a study of T cells in Graves' hyperthyroidism and ophthalmopathy. Amplification yielded TCR beta CDR3 regions, with RNA transcripts as the source. A set of HTBI primers served as the primers for a first-round RT-PCR of the TCR CDR3. In TCRdb, the multiplex PCR reads were re-called with MiXCR into one record per CDR3 protein. The sample has about 480,000 distinct CDR3 sequences, roughly 22% seen once. Sequenced input: blood. The receptors were sampled from a woman aged 70 to 79 with Graves' ophthalmopathy.

This clonotype was seen repeatedly, ten times or more. This chain joins TRBV2 and TRBJ2-7, with TRBD1 matching over 9 bases. With 6 bases clipped from V and 3 bases from J, the junction kept 6 bases outside the gene matches. The CDR3 totals 14 residues. Germline values: CDR1 SNHLY, CDR2 FYNNEI. The CDR3 region is CASRKQGAGYEQYF. CDR3 nucleotides: TGTGCCAGCAGGAAACAGGGGGCAGGCTACGAGCAGTACTTC.

This clonotype has a handful of counts. This sequence joins TRBV20-1 and TRBJ2-3, with 10 positions matching TRBD2. The CDR3 has 20 amino acids. Trimming took 0 bases from V and 3 from J; bases not matched to a gene: 18. CDR1 and CDR2 from the germline V gene are DFQATT and SNEGSKA (reference sequence). The CDR3 sequence: CSARDRFGLAGVGATDTQYF. The CDR3 DNA reads TGCAGTGCTAGAGATCGGTTTGGGCTAGCGGGAGTAGGAGCAACAGATACGCAGTATTTT.

The gene calls are TRBV28 and TRBJ2-5; tentatively, D is TRBD1 (6 bases). Between the trimmed V and J ends, which lost 5 bases and 3 bases, there was a span of 13 bases. Looked up from germline, CDR1 is MDHEN and CDR2 is SYDVKM. This CDR3 contains 14 residues. CDR3 residues: CASSTHRVEETQYF. In DNA, the CDR3 is TGTGCCAGCAGTACACACAGGGTCGAAGAGACCCAGTACTTC.

In this sample, this clonotype turned up a few times. The J gene is TRBJ2-1, the V gene TRBV7-3, with 10 bases lining up with TRBD2. Germline loops: CDR1 SGHTA, CDR2 FQGTGA. This CDR3 region has 19 residues. J lost 1 base, V lost 1 base, and 10 bases had no gene match. The CDR3 sequence: CASSLIGGSGRRSYNEQFF. The CDR3 DNA follows: TGTGCCAGCAGCTTAATTGGGGGTAGCGGGAGGAGGTCCTACAATGAGCAGTTCTTC.

Written as DNA, the CDR3 is TGTGCCAGCAGCGTAGTGGCGGGAGGGCCTAACAATGAGCAGTTCTTC. Protein: CASSVVAGGPNNEQFF. This chain links TRBV9 with TRBJ2-1, with TRBD2 identical over 9 bases. After removal of 0 bases from V and 5 bases from J, the junction contained 6 bases not matched to a gene. Germline V CDR1 and CDR2: SGDLS, YYNGEE. The CDR3 covers 16 residues.

The chain is built from TRBV6-2 or TRBV6-3 and TRBJ2-7; 10 positions match TRBD2. CDR3 size: 15 residues. Trimming at V came to 7 bases and at J to 2 bases, leaving 8 bases not matched to a gene. The germline V gene has CDR1 MNHEY and CDR2 SVGEGT. Here the CDR3 DNA reads TGTGCCAGCAATCTAGCGGGAGCCCCTCCCTACGAGCAGTACTTC. Protein: CASNLAGAPPYEQYF.

This sequence joins TRBV20-1 and TRBJ2-7; possibly TRBD2 for D (5 bases). The CDR3 is made up of 13 amino acids. CDR1 and CDR2 (germline): DFQATT, SNEGSKA (reference sequence). V was cut by 5 bases and J by 3 bases, with 14 bases left in between. In DNA, the CDR3 is TGCAGTGCTCCCCGGACTGGTAACTACGAGCAGTACTTC. Protein product: CSAPRTGNYEQYF.

V usage is TRBV5-1 and J usage is TRBJ2-5, with D perhaps matching TRBD1 (6 bases). Germline CDR1 SGHRS, CDR2 YFSETQ. V was shortened by 4 bases and J by 4 bases, with 20 bases between the two germline ends. The CDR3 has 16 amino acids. The CDR3 region has the DNA TGCGCCAGCAGCCCCTCCCCTGCAGGGGTTGGAGAGACCCAGTACTTC. Translated: CASSPSPAGVGETQYF.

This chain connects TRBV9 to TRBJ2-3; 8 nucleotides line up with TRBD1. CDR3 length: 14 amino acids. J gave up 6 bases and V 0 bases, and 3 bases lay outside the gene matches. CDR1 and CDR2 from the germline V gene are SGDLS and YYNGEE. The CDR3 DNA reads as TGTGCCAGCAGCGTAGGGACAGGGTCGGATACGCAGTATTTT. Protein product: CASSVGTGSDTQYF.

V is TRBV9 and J is TRBJ2-5; 14 nucleotides align to TRBD2. The trim removed 4 bases at V and 0 bases at J, leaving 8 bases unmatched. The CDR3 is 18 residues long. Germline V gene lookup returns CDR1 SGDLS and CDR2 YYNGEE. The CDR3, as DNA: TGTGCCAGCAGCCATGGGACTAGCGGGAGCTGGTACCAAGAGACCCAGTACTTC. Protein sequence: CASSHGTSGSWYQETQYF.

This chain connects TRBV7-3 to TRBJ2-2, with D perhaps matching TRBD1 or TRBD2 (6 bases each). With 4 bases removed from V and 3 bases from J, the gap between germline ends came to 12 bases. Looked up from germline, CDR1 is SGHTA and CDR2 is FQGTGA. The CDR3 consists of 15 residues. The CDR3 is CASSSTGAHTGELFF. CDR3 in DNA: TGTGCCAGCAGCTCCACGGGGGCGCACACCGGGGAGCTGTTTTTT. The complete variable domain, with remaining parts taken from reference TRBV7-3 and TRBJ2-2, reads GAGVSQTPSNKVTEKGKYVELRCDPISGHTALYWYRQSLGQGPEFLIYFQGTGAADDSGLPNDRFFAVRPEGSVSTLKIQRTERGDSAVYLCASSSTGAHTGELFFGEGSRLTVL.

The sample holds a few counts of this clonotype. The chain is built from TRBV5-8 and TRBJ1-5; unclear D gene. Germline loops: CDR1 SGHTS, CDR2 YDEGEE. V gave up 1 base and J gave up 3 bases, with 2 bases separating them. This CDR3 region has 12 residues. CDR3 residues: CASSLYNQPQHF. CDR3 nucleotide sequence: TGTGCCAGCAGCTTGTACAATCAGCCCCAGCATTTT. The full variable domain, completed using reference TRBV5-8 and TRBJ1-5, is EAGVTQSPTHLIKTRGQQATLRCSPISGHTSVYWYQQALGLGLQFLLWYDEGEERNRGNFPPRFSGRQFPNYSSELNVNALELEDSALYLCASSLYNQPQHFGDGTRLSIL.

This clonotype was counted between two and nine times. This rearrangement joins TRBV5-1 to TRBJ2-7, with D possibly matching TRBD2 (5 bases). Germline V gene lookup returns CDR1 SGHRS and CDR2 YFSETQ. The CDR3 extends over 13 amino acids. The V gene lost 0 bases and the J gene lost 6 bases, with 10 bases spanning the gap. The CDR3 DNA reads TGCGCCAGCAGCTTGGAGAGGGCTAGCGAGCAGTACTTC. Translated, it gives CASSLERASEQYF.

Many counts were recorded for this clonotype. This chain links TRBV28 with TRBJ2-3; D uncertain. This CDR3 spans 16 amino acids. From germline, CDR1 is MDHEN and CDR2 SYDVKM. V was cut by 2 bases and J by 0 bases, with 12 bases left in between. The CDR3 coding sequence is TGTGCCAGCAGTTTAATTGGGTGGGGAAGCACAGATACGCAGTATTTT. It is translated as CASSLIGWGSTDTQYF.

The chain uses TRBV5-5 and TRBJ1-2; maybe TRBD1 (6 bases). CDR1 SGHKS and CDR2 YYEKEE come from the germline V gene (reference sequence). The CDR3 runs to 15 residues. The germline V and J ends were trimmed by 0 bases and 4 bases, with 13 bases remaining between them. CDR3 amino acids: CASSLAWQGSYGYTF. CDR3 bases: TGTGCCAGCAGCTTGGCCTGGCAGGGGAGCTATGGCTACACCTTC.

This clonotype was counted many times. The chain combines TRBV3-1 with TRBJ2-7; no reliable D call. The CDR3 runs 17 residues. The V and J ends lost 4 bases and 0 bases respectively, with 19 bases between them. The germline CDR1 and CDR2 sequences are LGHDT and YNNKEL (reference sequence). Here the CDR3 reads CASSPTPDIDGSYEQYF. The CDR3 bases are TGTGCCAGCAGCCCGACCCCAGACATAGATGGCTCCTACGAGCAGTACTTC.

V and J are TRBV6-1 and TRBJ2-7, with D possibly matching TRBD2 (7 bases). The CDR3 loop spans 14 amino acids. Trimming took off 7 bases at V and 4 bases at J, with 17 bases between the two ends. CDR1 and CDR2 (germline): MNHNS, SASEGT. CDR3 coding DNA: TGTGCCAGCACCCCGGCCGGGGGGCGATACGAGCAGTACTTC. It encodes CASTPAGGRYEQYF.

This clonotype came up once. V and J are TRBV3-1 and TRBJ2-1; 10 bases line up with TRBD2. The V gene's germline CDR1 is LGHDT and CDR2 YNNKEL (reference sequence). V dropped 1 base and J dropped 8; count of bases not matched to a gene: 5. CDR3 length: 15 residues. CDR3 coding DNA: TGTGCCAGCAGCCAAGTACTAGCGGGGACCGATGAGCAGTTCTTC. This sequence encodes CASSQVLAGTDEQFF.

In this sample, this clonotype turned up many times. CDR3 DNA sequence: TGTGCCAGTAGTACTCCGGTGAACACTGAAGCTTTCTTT. This translates into CASSTPVNTEAFF. The gene calls are TRBV19 and TRBJ1-1, with D unresolved. The V and J ends lost 4 bases and 0 bases respectively, with 6 bases between them. The CDR3 contains 13 residues. Looked up from germline, CDR1 is LNHDA and CDR2 is SQIVND (reference sequence).

This chain joins TRBV5-1 and TRBJ2-7, with 8 bases lining up with TRBD1. This CDR3 spans 14 amino acids. With 0 bases clipped from V and 6 bases from J, the junction kept 5 bases outside the gene matches. The germline CDR1 and CDR2 sequences are SGHRS and YFSETQ. CDR3 DNA: TGCGCCAGCAGCTTGGATGGCAGGGGGCTCGAGCAGTACTTC. It yields the protein CASSLDGRGLEQYF.